This T cell receptor (beta chain) was recovered during a study of T cell responses to AZD1222 COVID-19 vaccine. Study background: Pooled samples include second doses given at about 4 or 12 weeks. Study findings and constraints: After the peak T cell response, and only then, were repertoires sampled.

Sequencing was performed with immunoSEQ multiplex PCR; in TCRdb, only in-frame clones are kept and a portion is missing. The sample consists of around 130,000 clones, over 90% of them appearing once. The V gene end was trimmed by 7 bases and the J gene end by 3 bases; junction bases not matched to a gene: 7. In germline, CDR1 is SNHLY, CDR2 FYNNEI. The CDR3 is made up of 16 amino acids. As to this clone: The antigen remains undetermined.

The input for sequencing was peripheral blood, taken on day 0 of AZD1222 vaccination. This clonotype originated in an adult in good health. V gene TRBV2 combines with J gene TRBJ2-5, with 14 positions matching TRBD2. CDR3 nucleotide sequence: TGTGCCAGCATGACTAGCGGGGGGGCCGGGAAAGAGACCCAGTACTTC. This translates into CASMTSGGAGKETQYF.